This entry lists 10 T cell receptor beta chains sequenced from one sample in a study of blood T cell repertoires in COVID-19. Clones were read by immunoSEQ multiplex PCR, and TCRdb kept only the in-frame ones, dropping some. The table lists some 270,000 clones, almost 85% of them singletons. Sequenced: PBMCs or T cells enriched from blood (not recorded which). The source of these receptors is a woman between 45 and 65 years old with acute COVID-19.

The rearrangement joins TRBV19 to TRBJ2-3; no clear D gene. Germline V gene data show CDR1 as LNHDA and CDR2 as SQIVND (reference sequence). Trimming pared 1 base from V and 6 bases from J, leaving 8 bases between. This CDR3 region has 13 residues. The DNA for the CDR3 is TGTGCCAGTAGTATAGGGCCCCTGGATACGCAGTATTTT. Translating gives CASSIGPLDTQYF.

The chain couples TRBV24-1 to TRBJ2-3; D might be TRBD1 (6 bases). Trimming removed 5 bases from V and 4 bases from J, with 9 bases in between. Germline V gene lookup returns CDR1 KGHDR and CDR2 SFDVKD. This CDR3 is 13 amino acids long. CDR3 amino acids: CATSAAGADTQYF. CDR3 coding DNA: TGTGCCACCAGTGCGGCAGGGGCAGATACGCAGTATTTT.

The rearrangement uses TRBV27 and TRBJ1-2, with D possibly being TRBD1 (5 bases). Germline assignment: CDR1 MNHEY and CDR2 SMNVEV (reference sequence). The CDR3 length is 15 residues. V was cut by 5 bases and J by 7 bases, with 20 bases left in between. CDR3 in amino acids: CASSPLGGSQLGYTF. The CDR3 DNA is TGTGCCAGCAGTCCCCTGGGGGGGTCCCAACTTGGCTACACCTTC.

This clone was found a few times. This chain connects TRBV7-6 to TRBJ2-1; D is ambiguous. CDR1 and CDR2 from the germline V gene are SGHVS and FNYEAQ. This CDR3 contains 14 residues. Trimming pared 1 base from V and 1 base from J, leaving 5 bases between. DNA of the CDR3: TGTGCCAGCAGCTTAGAACATTCCTACAATGAGCAGTTCTTC. Protein sequence: CASSLEHSYNEQFF.

V gene TRBV5-1 combines with J gene TRBJ1-1; TRBD1 is a possible D gene (5 bases). Germline V gene data show CDR1 as SGHRS and CDR2 as YFSETQ. The CDR3 is made up of 15 amino acids. The V and J ends lost 3 bases and 0 bases respectively, with 12 bases between them. CDR3 nucleotides: TGCGCCAGCAGCTCCACAGGAACCTTGAACACTGAAGCTTTCTTT. It encodes CASSSTGTLNTEAFF.

Here the CDR3 reads CASRPRQGYTEAFF. The CDR3, as DNA: TGTGCCAGCAGACCCCGACAGGGTTACACTGAAGCTTTCTTT. The chain is built from TRBV6-5 and TRBJ1-1; 7 bases are a match to TRBD1. CDR1 MNHEY and CDR2 SVGAGI come from the germline V gene. The ends lost 6 bases at V and 3 bases at J; junction bases unmatched: 7. The CDR3 contains 14 residues.

This chain uses TRBV12-3 or TRBV12-4 with TRBJ1-1; tentative D call: TRBD1 (6 bases). The CDR3 consists of 12 residues. Trimming cost V 5 bases and J 7 bases, with 11 bases left between them. The CDR3 region has the DNA TGTGCCAGCAGTACGTCAGGGGTTGAAGCTTTCTTT. It encodes CASSTSGVEAFF.

This clone came up once. The J gene is TRBJ2-7, the V gene TRBV12-3 or TRBV12-4; 8 bases match TRBD2. The CDR3 has 13 residues. V gave up 3 bases and J gave up 6 bases; unmatched junction bases: 4. DNA for the CDR3: TGTGCCAGCAGTTTCGGGGGGGCCGGCGAGCAGTACTTC. This translates into CASSFGGAGEQYF.

The CDR3 DNA follows: TGTGCCAGCTCACCAGCCAGGGGTACCTACGAGCAGTACTTC. This codes for CASSPARGTYEQYF. The chain employs TRBV18 and TRBJ2-7, with D possibly being TRBD1 (6 bases). The CDR3 sequence is 14 residues long. Germline V gene lookup returns CDR1 KGHSH and CDR2 LQKENI. V was trimmed by 2 bases and J by 2 bases, leaving 10 bases between them.

DNA for the CDR3: TGTGCCAGCAGCCGTCGTGAGCAGTACTTC. Amino acid sequence: CASSRREQYF. The rearrangement uses TRBV28 and TRBJ2-7, with D unclear. Per the germline V gene, CDR1 is MDHEN and CDR2 is SYDVKM. There are 10 residues in the CDR3. V was cut by 6 bases and J by 7 bases, with 7 bases left in between.